The 9 T cell receptor beta chains reported below all come from one sample, sequenced in a study of PD-1 blockade in classical Hodgkin lymphoma. Some clones are missing from TCRdb's copy, which holds only in-frame ones; the method was immunoSEQ multiplex PCR. The top ten hold 35% to 45% of the sample, which has 5,500 to 7,000 clones, 86% seen once. Time point meaning: cycle 4 day 1 (C4D1), after six to seven weeks of nivolumab. Every one of the patients relapsed after autologous stem cell transplantation (brentuximab vedotin exposure was variable). This specimen was peripheral blood mononuclear cells (PBMCs), taken before the fourth cycle of nivolumab. Every receptor here comes from a human donor with classical Hodgkin lymphoma.

The chain combines TRBV6-1 with TRBJ1-2, with 8 bases fitting TRBD1. This CDR3 comprises 13 residues. V gave up 4 bases and J gave up 5 bases; unmatched junction bases: 3. The germline V gene has CDR1 MNHNS and CDR2 SASEGT. CDR3 amino acids: CASSATGEYGYTF. CDR3 coding DNA: TGTGCCAGCAGTGCGACAGGGGAATATGGCTACACCTTC.

The chain combines TRBV5-4 with TRBJ1-2, with D possibly TRBD1 on 5 matching bases. V was trimmed by 4 bases and J by 8 bases, leaving 12 bases between them. The CDR3 consists of 12 residues. Germline CDR1 and CDR2: SGHNT and YYREEE (reference sequence). DNA for the CDR3: TGTGCCAGCAGCCCTGGGGACTCCGGCTACACCTTC. This gives the protein CASSPGDSGYTF.

The chain recombines TRBV6-4 with TRBJ2-7, with D tentatively TRBD1 (6 bases). Germline CDR1 reads MRHNA; CDR2 reads SNTAGT. The CDR3 extends over 15 amino acids. The V end was cut by 2 bases, the J end by 6 bases, with 17 bases between. The CDR3 loop reads CASSDTRGRGGEQYV. The CDR3 bases are TGTGCCAGCAGTGACACTAGAGGCAGAGGGGGCGAGCAGTACGTC.

The V and J genes are TRBV13 and TRBJ2-7, with D tentatively TRBD2 (5 bases). This CDR3 region has 13 residues. Looked up from germline, CDR1 is PRHDT and CDR2 is FYEKMQ (reference sequence). V gave up 10 bases and J gave up 7 bases, with 20 bases separating them. The DNA of the CDR3 is TGTGCCACCTCACTAAGTAAAACGGGGGAGCAGTACGTC. It codes for CATSLSKTGEQYV.

V and J are TRBV7-8 and TRBJ2-5, with TRBD2 matching over 7 bases. Trimming cost V 1 base and J 5 bases; bases outside gene matches: 4. Germline CDR1 SGHVS, CDR2 FQNEAQ. This CDR3 has 14 amino acids. In DNA form, the CDR3 reads TGTGCCAGCAGCTTAGGGGGGGGAGGCGAGACCCAGTACTTC. Its protein is CASSLGGGGETQYF.

The chain combines TRBV2 with TRBJ1-3; D gene ambiguous. Between the trimmed V and J ends, which lost 4 bases and 2 bases, there was a span of 9 bases. Germline CDR1 is SNHLY and CDR2 is FYNNEI. The CDR3 covers 14 residues. As DNA, the CDR3 is TGTGCCAGCAGTGTATCCCGAGCTGGAAACACCATATATTTT. Residues: CASSVSRAGNTIYF.

This clone showed up just once. CDR3 DNA sequence: TGTGCCAGCTCACCAGGAGACAGGGTGATGCACACCTTC. Encoded protein: CASSPGDRVMHTF. The V call is TRBV18, the J call TRBJ1-2; 7 bases map to TRBD1. V trimming: 2 bases; J trimming: 12 bases; junction bases outside the gene matches: 9. This CDR3 is built from 13 residues. Germline V gives CDR1 KGHSH, CDR2 LQKENI.

This chain links TRBV2 with TRBJ1-2; possible D gene TRBD1, 5 bases. CDR1 and CDR2 (germline): SNHLY, FYNNEI. V was pared by 10 bases and J by 7 bases, with 13 bases between. This CDR3 has 11 residues. The CDR3 DNA reads TGTGCCACATTGAGGGGAGTTGGCTACACCTTC. Amino acid sequence: CATLRGVGYTF.

The rearrangement links TRBV2 to TRBJ1-5, with no clear D. Germline V gene lookup returns CDR1 SNHLY and CDR2 FYNNEI. Deletions cut 5 bases from V and 0 bases from J, with 5 bases between. The CDR3 runs 13 residues. The CDR3 region is CASSQISNQPQHF. For the CDR3, the DNA is TGTGCCAGCAGTCAAATTAGCAATCAGCCCCAGCATTTT.